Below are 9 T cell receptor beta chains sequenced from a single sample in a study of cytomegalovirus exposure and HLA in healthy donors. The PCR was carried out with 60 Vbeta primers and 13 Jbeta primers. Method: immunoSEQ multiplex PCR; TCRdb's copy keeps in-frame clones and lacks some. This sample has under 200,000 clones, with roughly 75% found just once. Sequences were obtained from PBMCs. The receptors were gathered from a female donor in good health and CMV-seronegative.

The CDR3 sequence: CASTGTGELFF. The CDR3 DNA sequence: TGTGCCAGTACGGGCACCGGGGAGCTGTTTTTT. The V and J genes are TRBV19 and TRBJ2-2; D gene ambiguous. V was clipped by 7 bases and J by 4 bases, with 4 bases between them. The CDR3 length is 11 residues. CDR1 and CDR2 from the germline V gene are LNHDA and SQIVND (reference sequence).

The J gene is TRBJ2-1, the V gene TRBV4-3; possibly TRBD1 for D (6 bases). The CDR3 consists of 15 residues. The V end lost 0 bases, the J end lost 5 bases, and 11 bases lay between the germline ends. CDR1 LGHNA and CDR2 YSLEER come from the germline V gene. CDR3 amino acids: CASSQDGGGNNEQFF. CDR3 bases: TGCGCCAGCAGCCAAGATGGGGGCGGTAACAATGAGCAGTTCTTC.

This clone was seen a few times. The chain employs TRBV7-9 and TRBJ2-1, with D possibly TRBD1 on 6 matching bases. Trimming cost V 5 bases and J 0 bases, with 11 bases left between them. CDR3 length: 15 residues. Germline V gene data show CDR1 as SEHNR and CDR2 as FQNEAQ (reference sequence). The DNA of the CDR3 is TGTGCCAGCAGCCCAGGGGCCCCCTCCTACAATGAGCAGTTCTTC. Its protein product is CASSPGAPSYNEQFF. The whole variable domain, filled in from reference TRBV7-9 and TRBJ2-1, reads DTGVSQNPRHKITKRGQNVTFRCDPISEHNRLYWYRQTLGQGPEFLTYFQNEAQLEKSRLLSDRFSAERPKGSFSTLEIQRTEQGDSAMYLCASSPGAPSYNEQFFGPGTRLTVL.

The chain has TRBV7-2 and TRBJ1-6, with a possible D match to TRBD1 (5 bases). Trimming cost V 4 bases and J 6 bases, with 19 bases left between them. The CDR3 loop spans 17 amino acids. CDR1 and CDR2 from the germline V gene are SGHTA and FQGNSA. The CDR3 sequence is CASSSRATFDSNSPLHF. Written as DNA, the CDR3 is TGTGCCAGCAGCTCCCGGGCAACGTTCGACAGTAATTCACCCCTCCACTTT.

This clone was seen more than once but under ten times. This CDR3 reads CASSQDGVGGLAGAEQFF. CDR3 nucleotides: TGCGCCAGCAGCCAAGATGGGGTGGGAGGACTAGCGGGAGCTGAGCAGTTCTTC. The rearrangement uses TRBV4-3 and TRBJ2-1; 13 nucleotides agree with TRBD2. CDR3 length equals 18 residues. CDR1 is LGHNA, CDR2 YSLEER, per germline. The trim removed 0 bases at V and 9 bases at J, leaving 11 bases unmatched.

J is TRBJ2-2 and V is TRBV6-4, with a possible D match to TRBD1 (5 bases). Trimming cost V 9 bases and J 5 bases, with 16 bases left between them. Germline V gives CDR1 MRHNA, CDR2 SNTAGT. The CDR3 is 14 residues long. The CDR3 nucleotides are TGTGCCAGTGGATTTGGGGCGGATACCGGGGAGCTGTTTTTT. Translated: CASGFGADTGELFF.

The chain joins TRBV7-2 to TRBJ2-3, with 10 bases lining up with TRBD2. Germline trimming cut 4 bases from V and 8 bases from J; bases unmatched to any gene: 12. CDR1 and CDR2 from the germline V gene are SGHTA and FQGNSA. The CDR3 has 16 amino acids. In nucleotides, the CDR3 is TGTGCCAGCAGCTCGCCTAGAGCGGGGGGGCCAGGTACGCAGTATTTT. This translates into CASSSPRAGGPGTQYF.

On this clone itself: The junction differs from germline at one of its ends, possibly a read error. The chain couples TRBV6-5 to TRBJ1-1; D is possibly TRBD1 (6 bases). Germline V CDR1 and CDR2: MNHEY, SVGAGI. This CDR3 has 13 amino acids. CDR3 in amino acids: CASSYEQGTEASF. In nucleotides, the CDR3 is TGTGCCAGCAGTTACGAACAGGGAACTGAAGCTTCCTTT.

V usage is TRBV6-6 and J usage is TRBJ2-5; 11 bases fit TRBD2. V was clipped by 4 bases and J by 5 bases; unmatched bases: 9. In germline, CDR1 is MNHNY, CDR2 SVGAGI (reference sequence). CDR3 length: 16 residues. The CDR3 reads CASSLGTSGGMETQYF. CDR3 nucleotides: TGTGCCAGCAGTTTAGGGACTAGCGGAGGAATGGAGACCCAGTACTTC.